The 27 T cell receptor beta chains below all came from one sample that was sequenced in a study of blood T cell repertoires in COVID-19. Here immunoSEQ multiplex PCR was the method, and the copy in TCRdb shows in-frame clones only, minus some. The sample consists of about 89,000 clones, around 72% of them appearing once. Sequenced sample: peripheral blood. All receptors derive from a woman of 80 years or more with acute or convalescent COVID-19.

This sequence joins TRBV12-3 or TRBV12-4 and TRBJ2-5; D may be TRBD2 (5 bases). This CDR3 has 13 amino acids. V was trimmed by 6 bases and J by 1 base, leaving 9 bases between them. The CDR3 sequence is CASSGTSQETQYF. DNA of the CDR3: TGTGCCAGCAGCGGTACTAGCCAAGAGACCCAGTACTTC.

The DNA for the CDR3 is TGTGCCAGCAGCCTGGGACAGGGCCGGGGGAACACCTTC. It specifies CASSLGQGRGNTF. The chain joins TRBV3-1 (or the pseudogene TRBV3-2) to TRBJ1-2; TRBD1 matches 9 bases. CDR1 and CDR2 from the germline V gene are LGHDT and YNNKEL (reference sequence). V was pared by 4 bases and J by 12 bases, with 9 bases of the junction left unmatched. This CDR3 is built from 13 residues.

The chain is built from TRBV7-3 and TRBJ2-1, with 8 bases that match TRBD2. Germline V gives CDR1 SGHTA, CDR2 FQGTGA. Trimming cost V 5 bases and J 7 bases; bases outside gene matches: 7. The CDR3 runs 14 residues. The CDR3 DNA reads TGTGCCAGCAGCCCCGAGCGGGGGAGGAATGAGCAGTTCTTC. Translated: CASSPERGRNEQFF.

This sequence joins TRBV24-1 and TRBJ2-6; 7 bases are shared with TRBD1. Germline V CDR1 and CDR2: KGHDR, SFDVKD. V trimming: 0 bases; J trimming: 0 bases; junction bases outside the gene matches: 7. CDR3 length equals 19 residues. CDR3 sequence: CATSDLGQDSPSGANVLTF. CDR3 coding DNA: TGTGCCACCAGTGATTTGGGACAGGACAGTCCCTCTGGGGCCAACGTCCTGACTTTC.

J is TRBJ1-6 and V is TRBV7-8; TRBD1 aligns across 7 bases. The CDR3 covers 17 residues. V shed 1 base and J 3 bases; nucleotides not matched to a gene: 6. The germline V gene has CDR1 SGHVS and CDR2 FQNEAQ. CDR3 DNA sequence: TGTGCCAGCAGCTTAGTGGGACAGCGATACTATAATTCACCCCTCCACTTT. Translating it yields CASSLVGQRYYNSPLHF.

V gene TRBV30 combines with J gene TRBJ2-1; 7 positions match TRBD1. Germline CDR1 is GTSNPN and CDR2 is SVGIG (reference sequence). The CDR3 spans 12 residues. V lost 4 bases and J lost 3; bases outside the gene matches: 0. The CDR3 is CAWNRGYNEQFF. Here the CDR3 DNA reads TGTGCCTGGAACAGGGGCTACAATGAGCAGTTCTTC.

Worth noting for this clone: Other DNA sequences within the sample encode an identical CDR3. CDR3 loop: CASSLARGETQYF. CDR3 in DNA: TGTGCCAGCAGTTTAGCGCGGGGAGAGACCCAGTACTTC. The rearrangement uses TRBV12-3 or TRBV12-4 and TRBJ2-5, with a tentative D call TRBD2 (6 bases). Trimming left V 0 bases short and J 4 bases short, with 6 bases between. The CDR3 sequence is 13 residues long.

V usage is TRBV28 and J usage is TRBJ2-7; 9 bases map to TRBD1. J lost 1 base, V lost 5 bases, and 6 bases had no gene match. CDR3 length: 15 residues. Germline loops: CDR1 MDHEN, CDR2 SYDVKM. Here the CDR3 reads CASSGTGTGSYEQYF. CDR3 in DNA: TGTGCCAGCAGTGGAACCGGGACAGGGTCCTACGAGCAGTACTTC.

The J gene is TRBJ1-1, the V gene TRBV29-1; no reliable D call. Germline loops: CDR1 SQVTM, CDR2 ANQGSEA. The CDR3 is 13 amino acids. V lost 1 base and J lost 3, with 9 bases in between. The CDR3 region has the DNA TGCAGCGTTGAAGTCGGGAGAGACACTGAAGCTTTCTTT. It specifies CSVEVGRDTEAFF.

The gene calls are TRBV9 and TRBJ2-3, with TRBD2 matching over 7 bases. The CDR3 totals 13 residues. Trimming removed 4 bases from V and 4 bases from J; junction bases left unmatched: 3. Germline loops: CDR1 SGDLS, CDR2 YYNGEE. The CDR3: CASSRGVSDTQYF. The DNA for the CDR3 is TGTGCCAGCAGCCGGGGGGTTTCAGATACGCAGTATTTT. The variable domain in full, completed from reference TRBV9 and TRBJ2-3, reads DSGVTQTPKHLITATGQRVTLRCSPRSGDLSVYWYQQSLDQGLQFLIQYYNGEERAKGNILERFSAQQFPDLHSELNLSSLELGDSALYFCASSRGVSDTQYFGPGTRLTVL.

The J gene is TRBJ1-1, the V gene TRBV18; D is uncertain. This CDR3 region has 14 residues. The germline V gene has CDR1 KGHSH and CDR2 LQKENI. The ends were cut back, 3 bases at V and 0 bases at J, with 8 bases in the middle. CDR3 DNA sequence: TGTGCCAGCTCACCGAATGGCTTGAACACTGAAGCTTTCTTT. Protein: CASSPNGLNTEAFF.

The chain joins TRBV4-2 to TRBJ1-5, with TRBD1 as a possible D gene (5 bases). The germline V gene has CDR1 LGHNA and CDR2 YNFKEQ. This CDR3 has 16 residues. Trimming cost V 4 bases and J 5 bases, with 18 bases left between them. The CDR3 here is CASSPTSAGSDQPQHF. The CDR3 DNA sequence: TGTGCCAGCAGCCCAACTTCCGCAGGGTCGGATCAGCCCCAGCATTTT.

The DNA for the CDR3 is TGTGCCAGCAGTTTCGCGTCCTACGAGCAGTACTTC. Encoded protein: CASSFASYEQYF. The chain couples TRBV27 to TRBJ2-7, with no clear D. The CDR3 is 12 amino acids. Per the germline V gene, CDR1 is MNHEY and CDR2 is SMNVEV (reference sequence). V lost 3 bases and J lost 1, with 4 bases in between.

This chain connects TRBV6-6 to TRBJ1-1, with TRBD1 matching over 7 bases. The length of the CDR3 is 16 residues. V lost 1 base and J lost 1; bases outside the gene matches: 6. Germline V gene lookup returns CDR1 MNHNY and CDR2 SVGAGI (reference sequence). The CDR3 region is CASSYWRGQENTEAFF. CDR3 nucleotides: TGTGCCAGCAGTTACTGGAGGGGGCAAGAGAACACTGAAGCTTTCTTT.

V usage is TRBV2 and J usage is TRBJ1-2, with 8 nucleotides matching TRBD1. Germline V gives CDR1 SNHLY, CDR2 FYNNEI. With 7 bases clipped from V and 8 bases from J, the junction kept 12 bases outside the gene matches. CDR3 length: 14 residues. CDR3 amino acids: CASNRQGISGGYTF. As DNA, the CDR3 is TGTGCCAGCAATAGACAGGGGATTTCGGGAGGCTACACCTTC.

In this sample, this clone turned up once. This chain links TRBV6-2 or TRBV6-3 with TRBJ2-1; D is perhaps TRBD1 (7 bases). Germline V gene lookup returns CDR1 MNHEY and CDR2 SVGEGT. Trimming removed 6 bases at V and 3 bases at J, with 21 bases between. The length of the CDR3 is 17 residues. CDR3 sequence: CASSERGRRGGYNEQFF. Written as DNA, the CDR3 is TGTGCCAGCAGCGAGAGGGGGCGGCGGGGTGGCTACAATGAGCAGTTCTTC.

The V call is TRBV6-1, the J call TRBJ1-5; TRBD1 matches 9 bases. The CDR3 length is 16 residues. CDR1 is MNHNS and CDR2 is SASEGT in the germline V gene. V shed 4 bases, J shed 2 bases, and the junction held 6 bases outside the gene matches. CDR3 in DNA: TGTGCCAGCAGTGCCCTTACAGGGGGCGGCAATCAGCCCCAGCATTTT. It encodes CASSALTGGGNQPQHF.

The chain combines TRBV2 with TRBJ1-1; D not resolved. Germline V lookup: CDR1 SNHLY, CDR2 FYNNEI. The ends were cut back, 2 bases at V and 8 bases at J, with 6 bases in the middle. The CDR3 sequence is 11 residues long. CDR3 DNA: TGTGCCAGCAGTGAATTTGTAGAAGCTTTCTTT. It specifies CASSEFVEAFF.

This chain uses TRBV6-5 with TRBJ2-5; 8 nucleotides align to TRBD2. Per the germline V gene, CDR1 is MNHEY and CDR2 is SVGAGI. The CDR3 is made up of 13 amino acids. V shed 2 bases and J 5 bases; nucleotides not matched to a gene: 1. In DNA, the CDR3 is TGTGCCAGCAGTTACCGGGGGGGGGAGACCCAGTACTTC. Amino acid sequence: CASSYRGGETQYF.

The gene calls are TRBV28 and TRBJ2-4; 8 bases are a match to TRBD1. The CDR3 covers 12 residues. CDR1 is MDHEN, CDR2 SYDVKM, per germline. With V trimmed by 4 bases and J by 11 bases, 4 bases remained unmatched. The CDR3 here is CASSSRTGFQYF. CDR3 in DNA: TGTGCCAGCAGTTCCCGGACAGGGTTTCAGTACTTC.

The CDR3 is CASSPSPPYPGSRENSPLHF. For the CDR3, the DNA is TGTGCCAGCAGCCCGAGCCCCCCGTATCCCGGGAGCAGGGAGAATTCACCCCTCCACTTT. This rearrangement joins TRBV3-1 (or the pseudogene TRBV3-2) to TRBJ1-6, with D possibly matching TRBD1 (5 bases). Germline CDR1 LGHDT, CDR2 YNNKEL (reference sequence). The CDR3 extends over 20 amino acids. The V end was cut by 4 bases, the J end by 7 bases, with 29 bases between.

CDR3 amino acids: CASSQPSSRAFF. In DNA, the CDR3 is TGTGCCAGCAGCCAACCCTCATCTCGGGCTTTCTTT. The rearrangement links TRBV3-1 (or the pseudogene TRBV3-2) to TRBJ1-1; D unclear. Looked up from germline, CDR1 is LGHDT and CDR2 is YNNKEL (reference sequence). Trimming took 2 bases from V and 11 from J, leaving 12 bases between them. The length of the CDR3 is 12 residues.

The J gene is TRBJ2-6, the V gene TRBV2; D perhaps matches TRBD1 (5 bases). The CDR3 length is 17 residues. V dropped 4 bases and J dropped 2 bases, with 15 bases sitting between them. CDR1 is SNHLY and CDR2 is FYNNEI in the germline V gene. The CDR3 DNA is TGTGCCAGCAGTGCTCCGTTACAGGAAACTGGGGCCAACGTCCTGACTTTC. Its protein product is CASSAPLQETGANVLTF. The full variable domain, completed using reference TRBV2 and TRBJ2-6, is EPEVTQTPSHQVTQMGQEVILRCVPISNHLYFYWYRQILGQKVEFLVSFYNNEISEKSEIFDDQFSVERPDGSNFTLKIRSTKLEDSAMYFCASSAPLQETGANVLTFGAGSRLTVL.

This clone was observed once. This chain links TRBV11-2 with TRBJ2-7; D may be TRBD2 (5 bases). Germline-derived CDR1 and CDR2 are SGHAT and FQNNGV. The CDR3 contains 14 residues. The ends were cut back, 5 bases at V and 2 bases at J, with 13 bases in the middle. The CDR3 loop reads CASSLSVAPYEQYF. The CDR3 DNA sequence: TGTGCCAGCAGCCTTAGCGTAGCCCCCTACGAGCAGTACTTC.

The chain uses TRBV2 and TRBJ2-7; 9 nucleotides match TRBD1. The germline V gene has CDR1 SNHLY and CDR2 FYNNEI. The CDR3 sequence is 14 residues long. After removal of 4 bases from V and 2 bases from J, the junction contained 3 bases not matched to a gene. The CDR3 reads CASSGGTGTYEQYF. Written as DNA, the CDR3 is TGTGCCAGCAGTGGCGGGACAGGGACCTACGAGCAGTACTTC.

With regard to this clone: One end of the junction is discordant with germline, which a read error may explain. This chain joins TRBV9 and TRBJ1-1, with 8 bases fitting TRBD1. The CDR3 is 14 amino acids. Looked up from germline, CDR1 is SGDLS and CDR2 is YYNGEE. The CDR3 coding sequence is TGTGCCAGCAACGTACAGGGGGTTAACACTGAAGCTTTCTTT. Translation gives CASNVQGVNTEAFF.

A few counts support this clone. V usage is TRBV6-2 or TRBV6-3 and J usage is TRBJ2-1; D unclear. CDR3 length: 14 amino acids. Trimming stripped 0 bases from V and 4 bases from J, with 7 bases between. Per the germline V gene, CDR1 is MNHEY and CDR2 is SVGEGT. CDR3 nucleotides: TGTGCCAGCAGTTACTCGAACCTATACAATGAGCAGTTCTTC. Amino acid sequence: CASSYSNLYNEQFF.